These 32 T cell receptor beta chains share one sample of origin, sequenced in a study of T cells in Graves' hyperthyroidism and ophthalmopathy. RNA transcripts provided the source from which TCR beta CDR3 regions were amplified. First-round RT-PCR targeting the TCR CDR3 was performed with the HTBI primer set. A single record per CDR3 protein comes from TCRdb applying MiXCR to the multiplex PCR reads. Altogether around 190,000 distinct CDR3 sequences are present, about 18% being singletons, with the ten largest covering roughly 28%. Input material: blood. These receptor sequences come from a woman aged 50 to 65 with Graves' hyperthyroidism.

This clonotype has at least ten counts. J is TRBJ1-1 and V is TRBV11-2; 9 positions match TRBD1. V lost 5 bases and J lost 1; bases outside the gene matches: 2. The CDR3 has 14 residues. Germline values: CDR1 SGHAT, CDR2 FQNNGV. The CDR3 loop is CASSQGQGNTEAFF. The CDR3 DNA follows: TGTGCCAGCAGCCAGGGACAGGGGAACACTGAAGCTTTCTTT.

At least ten counts were recorded for this clonotype. The CDR3 loop is CASSLYYNEKLFF. CDR3 DNA: TGTGCCAGCAGTTTGTATTATAATGAAAAACTGTTTTTT. The chain links TRBV28 to TRBJ1-4; D is ambiguous. V lost 3 bases to trimming and J lost 4 bases, with 6 bases between them. The length of the CDR3 is 13 residues. The germline V gene encodes CDR1 MDHEN and CDR2 SYDVKM.

This clonotype was recorded at least ten times. This chain connects TRBV12-3 or TRBV12-4 to TRBJ2-1; 10 positions match TRBD2. The CDR3 contains 18 residues. V shed 4 bases and J 2 bases; nucleotides not matched to a gene: 11. CDR3 in DNA: TGTGCCAGCAGTTCAACGTTGGGAGCGGGGGGGACCTACAATGAGCAGTTCTTC. As protein: CASSSTLGAGGTYNEQFF.

The CDR3 sequence: CASSPRFSGNYNEQFF. CDR3 bases: TGTGCCAGCAGCCCAAGATTTAGCGGGAATTACAATGAGCAGTTCTTC. The chain links TRBV9 to TRBJ2-1; the match to TRBD2 covers 8 bases. This CDR3 has 16 amino acids. Germline V CDR1 and CDR2: SGDLS, YYNGEE. The V gene end was trimmed by 4 bases and the J gene end by 4 bases; junction bases not matched to a gene: 10.

This clonotype was found a few times. With a much larger clone just one base away, this may be a read error. The chain combines TRBV20-1 with TRBJ2-2; D call uncertain. Trimming pared 1 base from V and 1 base from J, leaving 4 bases between. This CDR3 has 13 amino acids. Germline loops: CDR1 DFQATT, CDR2 SNEGSKA (reference sequence). The CDR3 spells CSARVQNTGELFF. The DNA for the CDR3 is TGCAGTGCTAGAGTTCAGAACACCGGGGAGCTGTTTTTT.

V usage is TRBV28 and J usage is TRBJ2-1; TRBD2 aligns across 10 bases. The CDR3 spans 17 residues. Germline V CDR1 and CDR2: MDHEN, SYDVKM. V lost 5 bases, J lost 4 bases, and 11 bases stayed unmatched. The CDR3 coding sequence is TGTGCCAGCAGTCCTAAACGTCGGACTAGCGGTTACAATGAGCAGTTCTTC. The encoded protein is CASSPKRRTSGYNEQFF.

The table lists this clonotype with a few counts. The chain carries TRBV18 and TRBJ1-2, with TRBD1 as a possible D gene (5 bases). This CDR3 region has 19 residues. The V gene lost 1 base and the J gene lost 5 bases, with 26 bases spanning the gap. Germline CDR1 is KGHSH and CDR2 is LQKENI. In nucleotides, the CDR3 is TGTGCCAGCTCACCACGGCAGGGCGACCTCGTCTCATACCCTTATGGCTACACCTTC. This gives the protein CASSPRQGDLVSYPYGYTF.

As regards this clonotype: A much more abundant neighbour one base away suggests this may be a read error. The chain has TRBV4-2 and TRBJ2-7, with 11 positions matching TRBD2. CDR1 LGHNA and CDR2 YNFKEQ come from the germline V gene. This CDR3 is 19 amino acids long. The CDR3 coding sequence is TGTGCCAGCAGCCAAGATGCCGGGGGGACTAGCGGTGGTTCCTACGGGCAGTACTTC. It is translated as CASSQDAGGTSGGSYGQYF.

This clonotype has at least ten counts. The J gene is TRBJ2-5, the V gene TRBV5-1; 7 bases are shared with TRBD2. The CDR3 has 15 residues. The trim removed 3 bases at V and 3 bases at J, leaving 8 bases unmatched. CDR1 and CDR2 (germline): SGHRS, YFSETQ. This chain's CDR3 is CASSSFGLVEETQYF. For the CDR3, the DNA is TGCGCCAGCAGCTCATTTGGACTAGTGGAAGAGACCCAGTACTTC.

The chain carries TRBV27 and TRBJ1-5; the D is unclear. Trimming took off 6 bases at V and 6 bases at J, with 6 bases between the two ends. The CDR3 contains 11 residues. Germline loops: CDR1 MNHEY, CDR2 SMNVEV (reference sequence). The CDR3 here is CASSLFQPQHF. CDR3 DNA sequence: TGTGCCAGCAGCCTATTTCAGCCCCAGCATTTT.

In its sample, this clonotype was seen many times. The chain employs TRBV11-1 and TRBJ2-3; TRBD2 agrees at 8 bases. V lost 5 bases, J lost 3 bases, and 7 bases stayed unmatched. Germline V gene sequence: CDR1 SGHAT, CDR2 FQDESV (reference sequence). This CDR3 contains 15 residues. The CDR3 region has the DNA TGTGCCAGCAGCCCAATCTTAGCGGGGACAGATACGCAGTATTTT. Its protein product is CASSPILAGTDTQYF.

As regards this clonotype: This sequence may be a read error, since a much larger clone differs from it by one base. The chain recombines TRBV9 with TRBJ2-1, with D perhaps TRBD1 or TRBD2 (5 bases each). The germline CDR1 and CDR2 sequences are SGDLS and YYNGEE. This CDR3 is 15 amino acids long. V gave up 0 bases and J gave up 5 bases, with 12 bases separating them. The CDR3 region is CASSVGVGEDNEQFF. The CDR3 DNA reads as TGTGCCAGCAGCGTAGGGGTGGGGGAAGACAATGAGCAGTTCTTC.

J is TRBJ2-2 and V is TRBV7-2; D remains ambiguous. The germline gives CDR1 SGHTA, CDR2 FQGNSA. Trimming left V 5 bases short and J 3 bases short, with 4 bases between. This CDR3 comprises 12 residues. The CDR3 DNA follows: TGTGCCAGCAGCCTATACACCGGGGAGCTGTTTTTT. As protein: CASSLYTGELFF.

This clonotype was counted at least ten times. The chain links TRBV7-2 to TRBJ2-1; TRBD1 matches 10 bases. V was pared by 2 bases and J by 4 bases, with 17 bases of the junction left unmatched. This CDR3 has 20 residues. CDR1 and CDR2 (germline): SGHTA, FQGNSA. The CDR3 nucleotides read TGTGCCAGCAGCTTACTTACTACCCTAGGGGGACAGGGGTGGTACAATGAGCAGTTCTTC. Amino acid sequence: CASSLLTTLGGQGWYNEQFF.

This clonotype was seen a few times. For the CDR3, the DNA is TGCGCCAGCAGCCACCCGGACGGGAGCGAGCAGTACTTC. This codes for CASSHPDGSEQYF. The chain couples TRBV4-1 to TRBJ2-7; perhaps TRBD2 as D (6 bases). Germline CDR1 reads MGHRA; CDR2 reads YSYEKL. The CDR3 sequence is 13 residues long. V was shortened by 3 bases and J by 6 bases, with 12 bases between the two germline ends.

This clonotype was recorded many times. It may be a read error: a sequence one base away is much more abundant. The genes are TRBV28 and TRBJ2-5; D ambiguous. V was cut by 5 bases and J by 5 bases, with 15 bases left in between. This CDR3 is built from 14 residues. Germline V CDR1 and CDR2: MDHEN, SYDVKM. The DNA of the CDR3 is TGTGCCAGCAGTCCCCCCCCGGTTCGGGAGACCCAGTACTTC. Encoded protein: CASSPPPVRETQYF.

In the case of this clonotype: The final CDR3 position lacks the conserved phenylalanine or tryptophan, pointing to a likely read error. This rearrangement joins TRBV4-3 to TRBJ1-2; 9 positions agree with TRBD1. CDR1 and CDR2 (germline): LGHNA, YSLEER. The V and J ends lost 5 bases and 6 bases, in that order; junction bases with no gene match: 7. The CDR3 covers 14 residues. CDR3: CASSWRTGGNGYTL. For the CDR3, the DNA is TGCGCCAGCAGCTGGCGAACAGGGGGCAATGGCTACACCCTC.

Only a few counts were recorded for this clonotype. The junction departs from germline at one end; a sequencing error may be responsible. CDR3 in DNA: TGTGCCAGCAGCTCGGGACAGATTAATGAAAAACTGTCTTTT. Its translation: CASSSGQINEKLSF. The chain uses TRBV5-4 and TRBJ1-4, with TRBD1 matching over 7 bases. The length of the CDR3 is 14 residues. Germline V CDR1 and CDR2: SGHNT, YYREEE (reference sequence).

This clonotype has at least ten counts. This chain connects TRBV6-2 or TRBV6-3 to TRBJ1-2; D gene unclear. The V and J ends lost 6 bases and 2 bases respectively, with 4 bases between them. CDR3 length: 11 residues. The germline CDR1 and CDR2 sequences are MNHEY and SVGEGT. This CDR3 is CASSRNYGYTF. The CDR3 DNA sequence: TGTGCCAGCAGCCGCAACTATGGCTACACCTTC.

There are many counts of this clonotype. V gene TRBV28 combines with J gene TRBJ2-1; D remains ambiguous. V was clipped by 5 bases and J by 5 bases, with 10 bases between them. The length of the CDR3 is 13 residues. Germline V lookup: CDR1 MDHEN, CDR2 SYDVKM. CDR3 amino acids: CASSRTVNNEQFF. CDR3 DNA sequence: TGTGCCAGCAGTCGGACGGTTAACAATGAGCAGTTCTTC.

This clonotype was picked up a small number of times. The V call is TRBV9, the J call TRBJ2-3; D remains unclear. The germline CDR1 and CDR2 sequences are SGDLS and YYNGEE. The V end was cut by 0 bases, the J end by 0 bases, with 8 bases between. The CDR3 runs to 15 residues. For the CDR3, the DNA is TGTGCCAGCAGCGTAGAACGGGCTAGCACAGATACGCAGTATTTT. Translation: CASSVERASTDTQYF.

This clonotype came up once. The V and J genes are TRBV20-1 and TRBJ2-4; D uncertain. V was shortened by 3 bases and J by 11 bases, with 11 bases between the two germline ends. In germline, CDR1 is DFQATT, CDR2 SNEGSKA (reference sequence). This CDR3 comprises 11 residues. The CDR3 region is CSASLNLVQYF. CDR3 bases: TGCAGTGCTAGTCTGAATCTAGTTCAGTACTTC.

Concerning this clonotype: Possible read error: a much larger clone is one base away. This CDR3 reads CASRLDLNSPFHF. Written as DNA, the CDR3 is TGTGCCAGCAGACTCGACTTAAATTCACCCTTCCACTTT. The chain carries TRBV6-5 and TRBJ1-6; D unclear. Per the germline V gene, CDR1 is MNHEY and CDR2 is SVGAGI. The CDR3 is 13 residues long.

Note on this clonotype: This could be a read error, since a much larger clone is one nucleotide away. The J gene is TRBJ1-2, the V gene TRBV6-5; TRBD1 matches 7 bases. After removal of 0 bases from V and 4 bases from J, the junction contained 5 bases not matched to a gene. Germline-derived CDR1 and CDR2 are MNHEY and SVGAGI. The CDR3 has 15 amino acids. CDR3 in amino acids: CASSYSQGDPYGYTF. CDR3 sequence (DNA): TGTGCCAGCAGTTACTCTCAGGGGGACCCCTATGGCTACACCTTC.

This clonotype was seen ten or more times. The gene calls are TRBV7-8 and TRBJ2-1; D is possibly TRBD1 (5 bases). Trimming shortened V by 5 bases and J by 9 bases, and 8 bases separated the two germline ends. Germline CDR1 reads SGHVS; CDR2 reads FQNEAQ. This CDR3 spans 11 amino acids. CDR3 region: CASSPQGEQFF. Written as DNA, the CDR3 is TGTGCCAGCAGCCCGCAGGGTGAGCAGTTCTTC. Full variable domain (outside the CDR3, taken from reference TRBV7-8 and TRBJ2-1): GAGVSQSPRYKVAKRGQDVALRCDPISGHVSLFWYQQALGQGPEFLTYFQNEAQLDKSGLPSDRFFAERPEGSVSTLKIQRTQQEDSAVYLCASSPQGEQFFGPGTRLTVL.

This clonotype has a handful of counts. This may come from a read error, since a much larger clone is one base off. The DNA of the CDR3 is TGTGCCAGCAGCTCAGCGGGGGACTACGAGCAGTACTTC. It codes for CASSSAGDYEQYF. This chain uses TRBV6-1 with TRBJ2-7; 8 bases align to TRBD2. The V gene end was trimmed by 6 bases and the J gene end by 3 bases; junction bases not matched to a gene: 4. The germline gives CDR1 MNHNS, CDR2 SASEGT. CDR3 length equals 13 residues.

This clonotype was detected many times. The rearrangement links TRBV6-1 to TRBJ1-1; TRBD1 matches at 10 bases. The CDR3 is made up of 14 amino acids. V trimming: 6 bases; J trimming: 3 bases; junction bases outside the gene matches: 4. CDR1 is MNHNS and CDR2 is SASEGT in the germline V gene. CDR3: CASSSGTGDTEAFF. The DNA of the CDR3 is TGTGCCAGCAGCTCCGGGACAGGGGACACTGAAGCTTTCTTT.

V gene TRBV9 combines with J gene TRBJ1-2; D is unresolved. The germline V and J ends were trimmed by 1 base and 7 bases, with 11 bases remaining between them. The germline V gene encodes CDR1 SGDLS and CDR2 YYNGEE. The CDR3 totals 13 residues. CDR3 coding DNA: TGTGCCAGCAGCGTACCGGGTTCATCTGGCTACACCTTC. This codes for CASSVPGSSGYTF.

V is TRBV7-2 and J is TRBJ2-2; 15 positions match TRBD2. The length of the CDR3 is 17 residues. With V trimmed by 5 bases and J by 4 bases, 5 bases remained unmatched. In germline, CDR1 is SGHTA, CDR2 FQGNSA. The CDR3 coding sequence is TGTGCCAGCAGCCCCGGGACTAGCGGGGGGATCACCGGGGAGCTGTTTTTT. Encoded protein: CASSPGTSGGITGELFF. Variable domain in full (rest from reference TRBV7-2 and TRBJ2-2): GAGVSQSPSNKVTEKGKDVELRCDPISGHTALYWYRQSLGQGLEFLIYFQGNSAPDKSGLPSDRFSAERTGGSVSTLTIQRTQQEDSAVYLCASSPGTSGGITGELFFGEGSRLTVL.

The chain joins TRBV3-1 to TRBJ1-4; the match to TRBD1 covers 7 bases. With 0 bases clipped from V and 4 bases from J, the junction kept 5 bases outside the gene matches. The CDR3 has 16 residues. Germline CDR1 LGHDT, CDR2 YNNKEL (reference sequence). DNA of the CDR3: TGTGCCAGCAGCCAAGATAGGGGGCTACGTAATGAAAAACTGTTTTTT. Its protein is CASSQDRGLRNEKLFF.

This clonotype was seen many times. This chain connects TRBV7-2 to TRBJ1-1; D not resolved. Germline CDR1 SGHTA, CDR2 FQGNSA. Trimming shortened V by 2 bases and J by 5 bases, and 9 bases separated the two germline ends. The CDR3 length is 13 residues. In nucleotides, the CDR3 is TGTGCCAGCAGCTTAAGGGTTTGGACTGAAGCTTTCTTT. Translating it yields CASSLRVWTEAFF.

This clonotype was detected many times. The V gene is TRBV6-1, the J gene TRBJ2-1; either TRBD1 or TRBD2 may supply D (5 bases each). There are 15 residues in the CDR3. From germline, CDR1 is MNHNS and CDR2 SASEGT. Trimming left V 5 bases short and J 2 bases short, with 13 bases between. The CDR3 loop is CASSLRDGTYNEQFF. The CDR3 nucleotides are TGTGCCAGCAGTCTCAGGGACGGGACCTACAATGAGCAGTTCTTC.